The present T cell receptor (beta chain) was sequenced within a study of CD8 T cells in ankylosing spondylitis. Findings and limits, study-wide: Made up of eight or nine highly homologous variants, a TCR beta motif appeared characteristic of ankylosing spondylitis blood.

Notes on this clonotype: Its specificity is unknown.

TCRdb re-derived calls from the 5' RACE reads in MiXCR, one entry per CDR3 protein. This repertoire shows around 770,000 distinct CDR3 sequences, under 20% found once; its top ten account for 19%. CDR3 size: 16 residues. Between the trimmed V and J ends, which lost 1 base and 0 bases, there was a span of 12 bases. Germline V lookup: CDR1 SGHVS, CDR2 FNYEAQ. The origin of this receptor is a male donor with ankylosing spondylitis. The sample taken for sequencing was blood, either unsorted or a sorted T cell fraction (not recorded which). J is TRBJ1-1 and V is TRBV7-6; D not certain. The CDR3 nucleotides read TGTGCCAGCAGCTTAGAAAATCGGGTTCTGAACACTGAAGCTTTCTTT. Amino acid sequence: CASSLENRVLNTEAFF. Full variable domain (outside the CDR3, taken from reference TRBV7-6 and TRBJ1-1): GAGVSQSPRYKVTKRGQDVALRCDPISGHVSLYWYRQALGQGPEFLTYFNYEAQQDKSGLPNDRFSAERPEGSISTLTIQRTEQRDSAMYRCASSLENRVLNTEAFFGQGTRLTVV.